This T cell receptor (beta chain) originates from a study of high-grade serous ovarian cancer treatment subgroups. For the study at large: Each sample yielded on average 7,494 unique TCR beta rearrangements from roughly 15,000 reads.

V was clipped by 0 bases and J by 3 bases, with 15 bases between them. CDR1 is SQVTM and CDR2 is ANQGSEA in the germline V gene. This CDR3 region has 15 residues. Tumor samples were taken before definitive surgery or chemotherapy. Remarks on this clone: Its antigen is unknown.

The repertoire was sequenced with immunoSEQ multiplex PCR; TCRdb's copy has only in-frame clones and lacks some. The sample lists a few thousand clones; 76% were seen once. The study, taken as a whole, reports: Only CDR3 was analyzed; CDR1 and CDR2 were not.

This TCR derives from a human donor with high-grade serous ovarian cancer. The V call is TRBV29-1, the J call TRBJ2-7; D assignment may be TRBD1 or TRBD2 (5 bases each). Input material: tumor tissue. The CDR3 region is CSVEEGAGKNYEQYF. Written as DNA, the CDR3 is TGCAGCGTTGAAGAAGGGGCCGGGAAGAACTACGAGCAGTACTTC.